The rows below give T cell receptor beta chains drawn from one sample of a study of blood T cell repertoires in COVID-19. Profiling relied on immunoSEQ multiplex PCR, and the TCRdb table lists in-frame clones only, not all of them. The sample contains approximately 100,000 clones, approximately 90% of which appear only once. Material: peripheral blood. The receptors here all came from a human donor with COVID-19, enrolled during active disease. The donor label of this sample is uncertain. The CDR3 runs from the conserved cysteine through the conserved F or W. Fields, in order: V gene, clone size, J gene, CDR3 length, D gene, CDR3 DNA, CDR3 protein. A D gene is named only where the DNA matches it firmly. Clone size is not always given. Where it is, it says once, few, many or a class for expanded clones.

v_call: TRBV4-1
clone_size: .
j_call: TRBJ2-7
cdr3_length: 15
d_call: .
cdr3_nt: TGCGCCAGCAGCCAAGACAGAGGGGGTACCTACGAGCAGTACTTC
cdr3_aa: CASSQDRGGTYEQYF

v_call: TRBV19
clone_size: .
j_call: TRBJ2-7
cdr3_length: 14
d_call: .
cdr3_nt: TGTGCCAGTAGTATCTCCGTCGGGGGATACGAGCAGTACTTC
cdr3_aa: CASSISVGGYEQYF

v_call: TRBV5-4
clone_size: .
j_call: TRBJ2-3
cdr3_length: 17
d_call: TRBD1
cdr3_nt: TGTGCCAGCAGTCGCTACGGTCAGGGGGCTAGCACAGATACGCAGTATTTT
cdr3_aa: CASSRYGQGASTDTQYF

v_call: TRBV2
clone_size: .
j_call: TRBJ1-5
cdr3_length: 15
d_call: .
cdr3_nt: TGTGCCAGCAGCCTTGGGGGGGGGAGAAATCAGCCCCAGCATTTT
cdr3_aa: CASSLGGGRNQPQHF

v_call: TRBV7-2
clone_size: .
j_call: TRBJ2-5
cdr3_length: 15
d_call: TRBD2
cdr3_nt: TGTGCCAGCAGCTTAAATAGCGGGGTCCAAGAGACCCAGTACTTC
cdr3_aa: CASSLNSGVQETQYF

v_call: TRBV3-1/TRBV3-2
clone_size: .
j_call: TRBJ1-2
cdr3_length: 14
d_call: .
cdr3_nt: TGTGCCAGCAGCCAAGATTTCGGGGATCATGGCTACACCTTC
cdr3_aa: CASSQDFGDHGYTF

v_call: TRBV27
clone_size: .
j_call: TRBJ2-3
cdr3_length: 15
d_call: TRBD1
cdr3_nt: TGTGCCAGCAGTTCCGGGACAGGGGTGACAGATACGCAGTATTTT
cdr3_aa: CASSSGTGVTDTQYF

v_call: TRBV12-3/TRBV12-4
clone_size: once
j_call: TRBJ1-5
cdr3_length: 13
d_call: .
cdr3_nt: TGTGCCAGCCGACAGGATAGCAATCAGCCCCAGCATTTT
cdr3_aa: CASRQDSNQPQHF

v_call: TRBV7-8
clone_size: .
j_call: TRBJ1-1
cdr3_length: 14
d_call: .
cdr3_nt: TGTGCCAGCAGCTTAGCGGCAGGGAACACTGAAGCTTTCTTT
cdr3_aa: CASSLAAGNTEAFF

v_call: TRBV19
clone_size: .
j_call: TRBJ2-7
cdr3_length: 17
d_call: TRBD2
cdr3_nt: TGTGCCAGTAGTAGTCCGGGACTAGCGGGAGGGCCGAACGAGCAGTACTTC
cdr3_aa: CASSSPGLAGGPNEQYF

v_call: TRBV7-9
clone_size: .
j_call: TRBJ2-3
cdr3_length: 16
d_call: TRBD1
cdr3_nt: TGTGCCAGCAGCCCCTGGACAGGGGGAGGCACAGATACGCAGTATTTT
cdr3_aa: CASSPWTGGGTDTQYF

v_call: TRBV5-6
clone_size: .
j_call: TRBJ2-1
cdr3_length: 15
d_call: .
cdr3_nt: TGTGCCAGCAGCTACAGTCCGAGCTCCTACAATGAGCAGTTCTTC
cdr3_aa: CASSYSPSSYNEQFF

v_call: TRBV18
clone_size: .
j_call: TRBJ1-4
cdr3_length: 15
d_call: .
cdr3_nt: TGTGCCAGCTCACCACCGACGGGAAACGGTGAAAAACTGTTTTTT
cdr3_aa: CASSPPTGNGEKLFF

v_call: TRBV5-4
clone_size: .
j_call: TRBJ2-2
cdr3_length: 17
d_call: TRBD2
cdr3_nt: TGTGCCAGCAGCTACGGGACTAGCGGGAGAGGTACCGGGGAGCTGTTTTTT
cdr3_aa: CASSYGTSGRGTGELFF

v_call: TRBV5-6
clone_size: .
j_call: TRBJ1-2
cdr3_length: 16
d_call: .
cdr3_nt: TGTGCCAGCAGCCAAATTGGACAGTCTTTGCCCTATGGCTACACCTTC
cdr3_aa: CASSQIGQSLPYGYTF

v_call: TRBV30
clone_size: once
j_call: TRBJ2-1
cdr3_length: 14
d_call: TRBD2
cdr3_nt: TGTGCCTGGAGTGACGGGAGGGCCTACAATGAGCAGTTCTTC
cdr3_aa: CAWSDGRAYNEQFF

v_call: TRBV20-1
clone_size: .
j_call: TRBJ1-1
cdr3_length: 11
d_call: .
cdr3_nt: TGCAGTGCTAGCCCTGACACTGAAGCTTTCTTT
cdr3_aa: CSASPDTEAFF

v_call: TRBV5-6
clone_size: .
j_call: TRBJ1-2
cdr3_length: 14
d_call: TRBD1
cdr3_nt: TGTGCCAGCAGCCCTGACAGGGAAAACTATGGCTACACCTTC
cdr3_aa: CASSPDRENYGYTF

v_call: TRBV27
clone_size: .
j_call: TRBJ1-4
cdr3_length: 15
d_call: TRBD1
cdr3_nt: TGTGCCAGCAGTTTAGGACAGGGGATTAATGAAAAACTGTTTTTT
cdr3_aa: CASSLGQGINEKLFF

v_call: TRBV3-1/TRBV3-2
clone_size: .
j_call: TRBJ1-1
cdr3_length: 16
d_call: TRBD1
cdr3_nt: TGTGCCAGCAGCCAAGGATATACAGGGGGGTACACTGAAGCTTTCTTT
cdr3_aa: CASSQGYTGGYTEAFF

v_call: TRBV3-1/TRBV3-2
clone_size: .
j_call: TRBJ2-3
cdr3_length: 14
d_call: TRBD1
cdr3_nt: TGTGCCAGCAGCCAACGAGGGGGCGCGGATACGCAGTATTTT
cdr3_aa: CASSQRGGADTQYF

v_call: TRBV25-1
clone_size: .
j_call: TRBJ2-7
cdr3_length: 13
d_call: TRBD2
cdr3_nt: TGTGCCAGCATTCGGGAGGGGTCCTACGAGCAGTACTTC
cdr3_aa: CASIREGSYEQYF

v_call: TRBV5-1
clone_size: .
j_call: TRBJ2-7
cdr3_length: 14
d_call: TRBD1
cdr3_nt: TGCGCCAGCAGCGAGGACAGGTTTTCCTACGAGCAGTACTTC
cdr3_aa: CASSEDRFSYEQYF

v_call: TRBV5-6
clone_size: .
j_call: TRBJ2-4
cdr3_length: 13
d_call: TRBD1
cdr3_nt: TGTGCCAGTCAACAGGGGCGACTAAACATTCAGTACTTC
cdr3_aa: CASQQGRLNIQYF

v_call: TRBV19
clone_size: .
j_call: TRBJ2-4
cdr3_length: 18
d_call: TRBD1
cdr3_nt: TGTGCCAGTACCCCAGTTCCGACAGGGGGATATGTCAAAAACATTCAGTACTTC
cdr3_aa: CASTPVPTGGYVKNIQYF

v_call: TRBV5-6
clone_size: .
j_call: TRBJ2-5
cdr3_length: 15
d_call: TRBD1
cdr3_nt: TGTGCCAGCACGGCCGCGACAGGGGGAAAAGAGACCCAGTACTTC
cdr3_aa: CASTAATGGKETQYF

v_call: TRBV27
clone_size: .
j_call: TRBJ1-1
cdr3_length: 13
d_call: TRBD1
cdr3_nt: TGTGCCAGCAGGGGACAGGGGAACACTGAAGCTTTCTTT
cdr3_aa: CASRGQGNTEAFF

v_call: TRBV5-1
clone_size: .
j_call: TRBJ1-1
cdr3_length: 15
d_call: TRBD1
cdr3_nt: TGCGCCAGCAGCTTGGGTACAGGGGGCGCGGCTGAAGCTTTCTTT
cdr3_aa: CASSLGTGGAAEAFF

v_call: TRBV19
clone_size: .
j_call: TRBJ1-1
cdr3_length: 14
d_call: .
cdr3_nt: TGTGCCAGTAGTATCCTAGGGTGGGAGGCTGAAGCTTTCTTT
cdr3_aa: CASSILGWEAEAFF

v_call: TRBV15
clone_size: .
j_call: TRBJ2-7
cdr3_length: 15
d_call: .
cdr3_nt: TGTGCCACCAGCAGAGATCGGGGGAACCCCTACGAGCAGTACTTC
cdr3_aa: CATSRDRGNPYEQYF

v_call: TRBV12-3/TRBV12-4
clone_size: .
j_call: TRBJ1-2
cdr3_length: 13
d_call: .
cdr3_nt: TGTGCCAGCAGCTATACAGGATCCTATGGCTACACCTTC
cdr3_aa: CASSYTGSYGYTF

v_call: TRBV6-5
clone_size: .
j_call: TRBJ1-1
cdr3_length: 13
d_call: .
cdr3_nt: TGTGCCAGCAGCGCTCAGGGGAACACTGAAGCTTTCTTT
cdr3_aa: CASSAQGNTEAFF

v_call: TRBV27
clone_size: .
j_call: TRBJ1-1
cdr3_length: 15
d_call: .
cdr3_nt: TGTGCCAGCAGTTTGGGGGAGGTTCAGAACACTGAAGCTTTCTTT
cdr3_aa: CASSLGEVQNTEAFF

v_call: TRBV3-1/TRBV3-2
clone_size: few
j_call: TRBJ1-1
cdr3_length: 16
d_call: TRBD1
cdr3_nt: TGTGCCAGCAGCCAGCGTGGGACAGGGGGCAGAGGAGAAGCTTTCTTT
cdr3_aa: CASSQRGTGGRGEAFF

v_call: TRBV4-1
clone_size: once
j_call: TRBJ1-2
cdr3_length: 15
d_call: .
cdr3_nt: TGCGCCAGCAGCCCAGAAGGAGGCCAGGGGTATGGCTACACCTTC
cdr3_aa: CASSPEGGQGYGYTF

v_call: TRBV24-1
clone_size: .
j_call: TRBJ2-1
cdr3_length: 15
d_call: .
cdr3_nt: TGTGCCACCAGTGGGGCCTTTGGTTCCTACAATGAGCAGTTCTTC
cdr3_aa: CATSGAFGSYNEQFF

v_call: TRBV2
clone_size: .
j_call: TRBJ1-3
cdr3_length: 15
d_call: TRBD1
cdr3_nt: TGTGCCAGCAGTTCGGACAGGGGCACTGGAAACACCATATATTTT
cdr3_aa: CASSSDRGTGNTIYF

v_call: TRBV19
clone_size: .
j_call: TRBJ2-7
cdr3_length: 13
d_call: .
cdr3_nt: TGTGCCAGTAGTTCAGGGGATTCCTACGAGCAGTACTTC
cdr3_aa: CASSSGDSYEQYF

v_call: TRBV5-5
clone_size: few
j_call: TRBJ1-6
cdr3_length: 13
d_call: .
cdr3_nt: TGTGCCAGCAGCCCAGGGCTTGATAACCCCCTCCACTTT
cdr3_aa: CASSPGLDNPLHF

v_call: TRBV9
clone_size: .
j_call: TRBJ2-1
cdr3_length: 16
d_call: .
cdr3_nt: TGTGCCAGCAGCGTAGTCACAATGACAGGATCCGATGAGCAGTTCTTC
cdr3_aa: CASSVVTMTGSDEQFF

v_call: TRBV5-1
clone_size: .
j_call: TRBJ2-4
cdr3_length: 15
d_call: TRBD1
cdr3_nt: TGCGCCAGCAGCTTGATAGGGACAGGGTGGGACATTCAGTACTTC
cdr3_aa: CASSLIGTGWDIQYF